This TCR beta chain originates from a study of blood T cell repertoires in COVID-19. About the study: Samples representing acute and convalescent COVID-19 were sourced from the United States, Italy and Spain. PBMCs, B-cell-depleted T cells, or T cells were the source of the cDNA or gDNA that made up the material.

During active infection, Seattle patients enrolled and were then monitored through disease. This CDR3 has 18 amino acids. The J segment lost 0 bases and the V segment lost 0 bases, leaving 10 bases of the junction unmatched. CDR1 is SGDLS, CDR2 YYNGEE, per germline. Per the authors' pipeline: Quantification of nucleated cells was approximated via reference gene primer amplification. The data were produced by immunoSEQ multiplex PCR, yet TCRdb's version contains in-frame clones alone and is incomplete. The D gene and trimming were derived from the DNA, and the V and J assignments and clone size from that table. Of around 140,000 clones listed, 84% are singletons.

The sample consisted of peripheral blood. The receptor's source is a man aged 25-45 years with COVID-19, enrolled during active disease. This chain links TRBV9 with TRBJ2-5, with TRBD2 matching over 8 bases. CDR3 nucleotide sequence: TGTGCCAGCAGCGTAGGTCCGGGAGGGCCAACTTACCAAGAGACCCAGTACTTC. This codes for CASSVGPGGPTYQETQYF.